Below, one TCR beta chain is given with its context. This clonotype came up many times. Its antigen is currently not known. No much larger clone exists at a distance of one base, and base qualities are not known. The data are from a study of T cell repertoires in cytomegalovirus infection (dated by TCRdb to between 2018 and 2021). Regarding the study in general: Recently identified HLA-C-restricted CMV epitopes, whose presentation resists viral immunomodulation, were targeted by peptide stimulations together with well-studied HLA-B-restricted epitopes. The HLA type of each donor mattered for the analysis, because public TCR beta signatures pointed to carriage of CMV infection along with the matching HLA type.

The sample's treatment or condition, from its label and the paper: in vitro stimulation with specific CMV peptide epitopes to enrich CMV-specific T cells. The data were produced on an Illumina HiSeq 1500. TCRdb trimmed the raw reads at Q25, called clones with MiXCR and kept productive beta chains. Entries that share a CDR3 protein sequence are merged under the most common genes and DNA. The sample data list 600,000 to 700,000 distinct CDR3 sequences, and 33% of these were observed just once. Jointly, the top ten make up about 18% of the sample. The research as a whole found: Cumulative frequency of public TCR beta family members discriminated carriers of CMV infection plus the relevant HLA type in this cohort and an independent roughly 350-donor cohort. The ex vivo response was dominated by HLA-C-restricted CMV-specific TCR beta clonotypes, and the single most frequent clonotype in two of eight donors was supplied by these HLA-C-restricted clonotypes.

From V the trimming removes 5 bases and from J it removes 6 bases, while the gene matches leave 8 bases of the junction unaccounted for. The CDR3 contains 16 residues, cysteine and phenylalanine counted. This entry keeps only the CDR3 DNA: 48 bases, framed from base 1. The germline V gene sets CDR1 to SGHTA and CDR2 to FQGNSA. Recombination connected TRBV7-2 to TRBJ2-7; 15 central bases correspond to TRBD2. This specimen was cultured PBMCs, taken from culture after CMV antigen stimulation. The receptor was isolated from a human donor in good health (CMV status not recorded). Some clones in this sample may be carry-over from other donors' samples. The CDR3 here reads CASSPRTSGGAGEQYF. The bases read TGTGCCAGCAGCCCAAGGACTAGCGGGGGGGCCGGCGAGCAGTACTTC.